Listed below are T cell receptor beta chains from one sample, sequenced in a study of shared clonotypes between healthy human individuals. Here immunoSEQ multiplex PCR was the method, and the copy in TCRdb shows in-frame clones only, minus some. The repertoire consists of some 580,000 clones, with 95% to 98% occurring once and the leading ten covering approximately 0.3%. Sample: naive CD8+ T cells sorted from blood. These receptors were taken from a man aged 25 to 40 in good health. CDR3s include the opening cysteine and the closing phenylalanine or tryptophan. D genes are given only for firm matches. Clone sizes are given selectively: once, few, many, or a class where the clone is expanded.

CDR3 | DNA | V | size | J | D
CAWSVVPQETQYF | TGTGCCTGGAGTGTGGTGCCCCAAGAGACCCAGTACTTC | TRBV30 | NA | TRBJ2-5 | NA
CASSLRTGGKGEQYF | TGTGCCAGTAGTTTAAGGACAGGGGGCAAAGGGGAGCAGTACTTC | TRBV19 | NA | TRBJ2-7 | TRBD1
CASSLLAGGVTDTQYF | TGTGCCAGCAGCTTACTAGCGGGGGGTGTCACAGATACGCAGTATTTT | TRBV7-7 | NA | TRBJ2-3 | TRBD2
CASSLGHYGYTF | TGTGCCAGCAGCTTGGGTCACTATGGCTACACCTTC | TRBV7-9 | NA | TRBJ1-2 | NA
CASSVDGEYTDTQYF | TGTGCCAGCAGCGTAGACGGCGAATACACAGATACGCAGTATTTT | TRBV9 | NA | TRBJ2-3 | NA
CASSFIGWGGYTF | TGTGCCAGCAGCTTTATAGGGTGGGGTGGCTACACCTTC | TRBV11-2 | NA | TRBJ1-2 | NA
CASSVEGGTSFRGQFF | TGTGCCAGCAGCGTAGAGGGCGGGACTAGCTTCAGGGGTCAGTTCTTC | TRBV9 | NA | TRBJ2-1 | TRBD2
CASSLVGGSAEEQYF | TGTGCCAGCAGCTTAGTGGGGGGCTCGGCAGAAGAGCAGTACTTC | TRBV7-2 | NA | TRBJ2-7 | NA
CASSSGQGSHEQYF | TGTGCCAGCAGCTCAGGACAGGGGTCCCACGAGCAGTACTTC | TRBV11-3 | NA | TRBJ2-7 | TRBD1
CSGAGTTEAFF | TGCAGCGGGGCCGGGACCACTGAAGCTTTCTTT | TRBV29-1 | NA | TRBJ1-1 | NA
CASSALATGSYEQYF | TGTGCCAGCAGCGCGCTAGCGACCGGGTCCTACGAGCAGTACTTC | TRBV5-4 | NA | TRBJ2-7 | NA
CASSSRDGAKNIQYF | TGCGCCAGCAGCTCTCGGGACGGGGCCAAAAACATTCAGTACTTC | TRBV5-1 | few | TRBJ2-4 | NA
CASTLTSGKDTQYF | TGTGCCAGCACTCTGACTAGCGGGAAAGATACGCAGTATTTT | TRBV28 | NA | TRBJ2-3 | TRBD2
CASSLRQGLSSEQFF | TGTGCCAGCAGCCTTAGACAAGGACTCAGCAGTGAGCAGTTCTTC | TRBV14 | NA | TRBJ2-1 | NA
CASSGEGTSGSYEQYF | TGTGCCAGCAGCGGGGAGGGGACTAGCGGTAGCTACGAGCAGTACTTC | TRBV9 | NA | TRBJ2-7 | TRBD2